This T cell receptor (beta chain) was sequenced for a study of blood T cell dynamics during melanoma immunotherapy. Time point given: week 3, after first cycle of checkpoint inhibitor. Disease control meant complete response, partial response or stable disease at 12 weeks. The table came from immunoSEQ multiplex PCR; TCRdb's copy has only in-frame clones and leaves some out. This sample carries about 4,200 clones, more than 70% of them seen once, and the ten largest clones take around 4%. Germline V CDR1 and CDR2: SGDLS, YYNGEE. V dropped 4 bases and J dropped 5; count of bases not matched to a gene: 14. The CDR3 has 16 amino acids.

This TCR derives from a human donor with melanoma. This specimen was blood, taken from a patient treated with checkpoint blockade. The chain recombines TRBV9 with TRBJ1-1, with TRBD1 matching 7 bases. The CDR3: CASSTTRGGVGTEAFF. CDR3 bases: TGTGCCAGCAGCACAACTCGAGGGGGCGTCGGAACTGAAGCTTTCTTT.